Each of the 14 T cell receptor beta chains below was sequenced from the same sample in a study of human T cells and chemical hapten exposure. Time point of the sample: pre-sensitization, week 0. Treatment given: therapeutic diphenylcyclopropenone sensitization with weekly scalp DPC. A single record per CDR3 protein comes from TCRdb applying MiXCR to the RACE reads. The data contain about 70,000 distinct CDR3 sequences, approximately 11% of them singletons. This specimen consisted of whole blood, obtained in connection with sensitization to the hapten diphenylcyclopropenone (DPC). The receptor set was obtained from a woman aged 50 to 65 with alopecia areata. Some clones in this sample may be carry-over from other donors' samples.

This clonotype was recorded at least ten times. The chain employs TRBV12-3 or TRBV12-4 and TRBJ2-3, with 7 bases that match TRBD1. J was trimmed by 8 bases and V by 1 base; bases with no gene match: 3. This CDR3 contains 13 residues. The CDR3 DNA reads TGTGCCAGCAGTTTAGGACAGGGCTTTACGCAGTATTTT. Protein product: CASSLGQGFTQYF.

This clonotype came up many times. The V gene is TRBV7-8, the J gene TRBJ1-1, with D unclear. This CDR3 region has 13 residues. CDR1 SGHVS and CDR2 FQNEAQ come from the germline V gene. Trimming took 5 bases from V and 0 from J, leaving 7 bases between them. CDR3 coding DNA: TGTGCCAGCAGCGTGCTCATGAACACTGAAGCTTTCTTT. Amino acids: CASSVLMNTEAFF.

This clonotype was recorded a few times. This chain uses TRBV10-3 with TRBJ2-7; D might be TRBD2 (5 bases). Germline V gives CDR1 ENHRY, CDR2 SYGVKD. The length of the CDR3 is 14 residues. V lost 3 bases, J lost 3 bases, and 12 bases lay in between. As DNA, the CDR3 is TGTGCCATCAGTGAAAGGACTCCGCTCTACGAGCAGTACTTC. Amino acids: CAISERTPLYEQYF.

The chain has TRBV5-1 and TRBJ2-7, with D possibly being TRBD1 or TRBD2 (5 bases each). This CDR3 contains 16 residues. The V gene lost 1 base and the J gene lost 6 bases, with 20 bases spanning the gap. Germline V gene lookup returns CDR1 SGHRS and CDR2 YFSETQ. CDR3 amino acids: CASSLRLSDGTGEQYF. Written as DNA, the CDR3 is TGCGCCAGCAGCTTGAGGCTATCCGACGGGACGGGCGAGCAGTACTTC.

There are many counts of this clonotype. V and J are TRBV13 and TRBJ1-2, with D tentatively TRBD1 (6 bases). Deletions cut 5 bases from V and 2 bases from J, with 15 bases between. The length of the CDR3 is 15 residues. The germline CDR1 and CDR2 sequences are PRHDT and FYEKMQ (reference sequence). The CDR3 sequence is CASSPRTDLNYGYTF. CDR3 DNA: TGTGCCAGCAGCCCACGGACAGATTTAAACTATGGCTACACCTTC.

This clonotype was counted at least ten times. Here the CDR3 reads CASSLQGNQPQHF. Written as DNA, the CDR3 is TGTGCCAGCAGCTTACAGGGTAATCAGCCCCAGCATTTT. The chain recombines TRBV7-2 with TRBJ1-5; D may be TRBD1 (5 bases). Germline-derived CDR1 and CDR2 are SGHTA and FQGNSA. The CDR3 spans 13 residues. Deletions cut 2 bases from V and 4 bases from J, with 6 bases between.

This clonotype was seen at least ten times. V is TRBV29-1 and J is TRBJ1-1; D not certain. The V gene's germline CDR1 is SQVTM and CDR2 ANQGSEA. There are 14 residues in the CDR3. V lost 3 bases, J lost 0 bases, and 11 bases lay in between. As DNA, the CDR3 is TGCAGCGTTGACAGGACTTCTCTGAACACTGAAGCTTTCTTT. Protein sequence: CSVDRTSLNTEAFF.

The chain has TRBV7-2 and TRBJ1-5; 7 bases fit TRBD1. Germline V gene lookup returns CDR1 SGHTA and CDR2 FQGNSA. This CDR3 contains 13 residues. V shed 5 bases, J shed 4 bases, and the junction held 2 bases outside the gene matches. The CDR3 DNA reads TGTGCCAGCAGCATACAGGGGAATCAGCCCCAGCATTTT. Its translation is CASSIQGNQPQHF.

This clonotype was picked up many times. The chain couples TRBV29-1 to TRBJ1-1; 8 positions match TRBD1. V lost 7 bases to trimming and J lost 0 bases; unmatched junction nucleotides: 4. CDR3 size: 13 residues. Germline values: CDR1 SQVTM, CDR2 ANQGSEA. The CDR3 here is CSGTGPMNTEAFF. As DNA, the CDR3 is TGCAGCGGGACAGGGCCCATGAACACTGAAGCTTTCTTT.

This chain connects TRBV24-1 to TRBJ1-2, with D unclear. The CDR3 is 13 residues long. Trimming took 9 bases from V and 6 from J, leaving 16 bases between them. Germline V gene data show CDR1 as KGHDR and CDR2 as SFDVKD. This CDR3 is CATPWARDHGYTF. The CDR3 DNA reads TGTGCCACCCCCTGGGCACGCGATCATGGCTACACCTTC.

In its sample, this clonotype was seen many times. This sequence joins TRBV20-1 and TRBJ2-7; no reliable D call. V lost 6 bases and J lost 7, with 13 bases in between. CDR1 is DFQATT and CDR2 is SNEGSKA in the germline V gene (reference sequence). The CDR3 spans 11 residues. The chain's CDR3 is CSAWSSLEQYF. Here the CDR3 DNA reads TGCAGTGCCTGGAGCTCCCTGGAGCAGTACTTC.

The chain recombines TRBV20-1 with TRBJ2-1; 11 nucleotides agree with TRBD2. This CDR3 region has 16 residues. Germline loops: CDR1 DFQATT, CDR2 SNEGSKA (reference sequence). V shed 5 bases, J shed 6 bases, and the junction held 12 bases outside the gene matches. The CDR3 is CSALSGGTSGSNEQFF. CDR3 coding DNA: TGCAGTGCTCTCTCGGGCGGGACTAGCGGCAGCAATGAGCAGTTCTTC.

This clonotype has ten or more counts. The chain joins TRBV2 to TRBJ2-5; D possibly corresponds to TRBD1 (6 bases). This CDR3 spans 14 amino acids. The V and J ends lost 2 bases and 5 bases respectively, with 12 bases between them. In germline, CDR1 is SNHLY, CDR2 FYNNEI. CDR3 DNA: TGTGCCAGCAGTGAACATACAGGGATGGAGACCCAGTACTTC. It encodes CASSEHTGMETQYF.

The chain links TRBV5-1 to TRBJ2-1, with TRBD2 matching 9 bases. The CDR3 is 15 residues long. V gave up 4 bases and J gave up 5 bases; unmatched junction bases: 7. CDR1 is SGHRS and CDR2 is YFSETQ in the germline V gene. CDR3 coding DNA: TGCGCCAGCAGCCATAGCGGGAGTAGGAACAATGAGCAGTTCTTC. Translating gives CASSHSGSRNNEQFF.